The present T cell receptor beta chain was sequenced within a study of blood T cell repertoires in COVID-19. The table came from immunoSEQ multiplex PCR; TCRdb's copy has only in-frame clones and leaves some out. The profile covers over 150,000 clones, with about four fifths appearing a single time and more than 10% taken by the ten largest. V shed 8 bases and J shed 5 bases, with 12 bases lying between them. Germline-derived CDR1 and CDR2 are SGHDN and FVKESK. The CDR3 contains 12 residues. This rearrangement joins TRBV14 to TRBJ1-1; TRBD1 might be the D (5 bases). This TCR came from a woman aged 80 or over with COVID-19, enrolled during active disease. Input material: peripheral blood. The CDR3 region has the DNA TGTGCCAGCCAATGGGGGGGGACTGAAGCTTTCTTT. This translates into CASQWGGTEAFF.